In its sample, the clone carrying this TCR beta chain was seen once. Its antigen is unknown. This record belongs to a study of cytomegalovirus exposure and HLA in healthy donors. Overall study results and limits: Later analysis showed TCR association rates varying by HLA locus, highest for DRB1 and lowest for HLA-C. There were several of the most significant clusters that appeared linked to common viral pathogens in a later analysis.

This CDR3 region has 15 residues. J gave up 0 bases and V 7 bases, and 6 bases lay outside the gene matches. The germline CDR1 and CDR2 sequences are SGHRS and YFSETQ. PCR primers comprised 60 Vbeta and 13 Jbeta primers. Sequencing used immunoSEQ multiplex PCR; TCRdb keeps in-frame clones, though not all of them. This table holds fewer than 250,000 clones, under 90% found once. The rearrangement joins TRBV5-1 to TRBJ2-1; 8 nucleotides line up with TRBD2. The sequenced material came from PBMCs. This receptor was taken from a human donor in good health. CDR3 nucleotide sequence: TGCGCCAGCTCCCGCGGGGGGAGCTCCTACAATGAGCAGTTCTTC. This gives the protein CASSRGGSSYNEQFF.